This T cell receptor (beta chain) originates from a study of OX40 agonist ivuxolimab in advanced cancers. The assay was immunoSEQ multiplex PCR, and TCRdb's table has in-frame clones only and misses some. The data contain about 83,000 clones, roughly 80% of them singletons. The germline gives CDR1 MDHEN, CDR2 SYDVKM. J gave up 4 bases and V 6 bases, and 6 bases lay outside the gene matches. The CDR3 covers 15 residues. This material consisted of CD4+ or CD8+ T cells sorted from blood, taken in a trial of the OX40 agonist ivuxolimab. The sequence came from an adult with an advanced solid tumor such as melanoma, head and neck, liver or kidney cancer. The chain uses TRBV28 and TRBJ1-4; 9 nucleotides align to TRBD1. As DNA, the CDR3 is TGTGCCAGCAGGTCACAGGGGGCCTTTAATGAAAAACTGTTTTTT. Translation gives CASRSQGAFNEKLFF.